The table lists the clone carrying this T cell receptor beta chain with a few counts. This entry belongs to a study of response to subunit inactivated influenza vaccine. Each CDR3 protein gets one entry after TCRdb re-called the RT-PCR reads with MiXCR. Of hundreds of thousands of distinct CDR3 sequences listed, around 11% are singletons. CDR1 and CDR2 (germline): SGHTA, FQGNSA. With 5 bases removed from V and 6 bases from J, the gap between germline ends came to 14 bases. The CDR3 extends over 15 amino acids. The data were also submitted as part of a second study, on T cells expressing NK-cell markers. From that study: A 5'RACE template switching approach incorporating UMIs was used to make TCR beta cDNA. The HCMV specificity of the expanded NKG2C+ T cell clones stayed unresolved.

This sequence originates from a man aged 50 to 59 who received an inactivated influenza vaccine. The specimen comprised PBMCs from blood, sampled on the day of vaccination. The V gene is TRBV7-2, the J gene TRBJ1-6, with D possibly being TRBD1 (5 bases). CDR3 nucleotide sequence: TGTGCCAGCAGCCCCCAGACAGCCTTTAATTCACCCCTCCACTTT. This encodes CASSPQTAFNSPLHF.